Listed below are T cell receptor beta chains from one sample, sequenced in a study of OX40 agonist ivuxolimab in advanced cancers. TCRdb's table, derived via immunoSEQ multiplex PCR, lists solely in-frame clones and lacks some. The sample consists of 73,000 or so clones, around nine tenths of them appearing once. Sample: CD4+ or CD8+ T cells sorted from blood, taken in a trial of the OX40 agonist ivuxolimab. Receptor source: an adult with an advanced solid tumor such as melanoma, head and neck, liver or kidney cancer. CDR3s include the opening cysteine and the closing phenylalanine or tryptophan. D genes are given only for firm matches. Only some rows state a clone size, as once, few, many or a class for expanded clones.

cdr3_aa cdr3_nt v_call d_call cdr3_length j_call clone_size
CASRQGPTTDTQYF TGTGCCAGCCGACAGGGACCGACCACAGATACGCAGTATTTT TRBV7-8 TRBD1 14 TRBJ2-3 NA
CSARGGDTQYF TGCAGTGCTAGAGGAGGGGATACGCAGTATTTT TRBV20-1 NA 11 TRBJ2-3 NA
CASQRGFSYNEQFF TGTGCCTCCCAGCGGGGATTCTCCTACAATGAGCAGTTCTTC TRBV2 TRBD2 14 TRBJ2-1 NA
CASSVNGQGEAFF TGCGCCAGCAGCGTAAACGGACAGGGCGAAGCTTTCTTT TRBV5-1 TRBD1 13 TRBJ1-1 NA
CASSLVSVSGNTIYF TGTGCCAGCAGCTTGGTGTCTGTCTCTGGAAACACCATATATTTT TRBV7-2 NA 15 TRBJ1-3 NA
CASSLATGGLGNTIYF TGTGCCAGCAGCTTAGCAACAGGGGGTTTAGGAAACACCATATATTTT TRBV7-9 TRBD1 16 TRBJ1-3 NA
CASSEDRGNEKLFF TGTGCCAGCAGCGAGGACAGGGGAAATGAAAAACTGTTTTTT TRBV11-2 TRBD1 14 TRBJ1-4 NA
CAWSVGDRQQETQYF TGTGCCTGGAGTGTAGGGGACAGACAACAAGAGACCCAGTACTTC TRBV30 TRBD1 15 TRBJ2-5 NA
CASSLSRDRGQRPQHF TGTGCCAGCAGCCTCTCCCGGGACAGGGGGCAGAGGCCCCAGCATTTT TRBV5-4 TRBD1 16 TRBJ1-5 NA
CASSIRQGIRETQYF TGTGCCAGCAGTATCCGGCAGGGCATCAGGGAGACCCAGTACTTC TRBV27 NA 15 TRBJ2-5 NA
CASSEIGATEAFF TGTGCCAGCAGTGAGATAGGGGCCACTGAAGCTTTCTTT TRBV6-1 NA 13 TRBJ1-1 NA
CASSPPTESNTIYF TGTGCCAGCAGTCCCCCGACAGAGTCAAACACCATATATTTT TRBV28 NA 14 TRBJ1-3 NA
CASSDRTSGRAFGANVLTF TGTGCCAGCAGTGATCGGACTAGCGGGAGGGCTTTTGGGGCCAACGTCCTGACTTTC TRBV6-1 TRBD2 19 TRBJ2-6 NA
CASSPDGRAGHNEQFF TGCGCCAGCAGCCCCGATGGACGGGCAGGGCACAATGAGCAGTTCTTC TRBV5-1 NA 16 TRBJ2-1 NA
CASSLTGINTEAFF TGTGCCAGCAGCTTGACAGGAATAAACACTGAAGCTTTCTTT TRBV7-3 NA 14 TRBJ1-1 NA
CASTRGGVRDTQYF TGTGCCAGCACCCGCGGGGGTGTCCGGGATACGCAGTATTTT TRBV2 TRBD2 14 TRBJ2-3 NA
CASSLEARGRSSYEQYF TGCGCCAGCAGCTTGGAGGCTCGGGGCCGGAGCTCCTACGAGCAGTACTTC TRBV5-1 NA 17 TRBJ2-7 NA
CASSLEFRGQGAFF TGTGCCAGCAGTTTGGAATTTAGAGGCCAGGGGGCTTTCTTT TRBV28 NA 14 TRBJ1-1 NA
CASSPLAAPSYNEQFF TGTGCCAGCAGCCCTCTAGCGGCACCATCCTACAATGAGCAGTTCTTC TRBV7-3 TRBD2 16 TRBJ2-1 once
CASSRGGGTDYGYTF TGTGCCAGCAGCCGCGGGGGGGGCACGGACTATGGCTACACCTTC TRBV11-2 NA 15 TRBJ1-2 NA
CASSTQRNTEAFF TGTGCCAGTAGTACCCAGAGGAACACTGAAGCTTTCTTT TRBV19 NA 13 TRBJ1-1 few
CATSRDQASTDTQYF TGTGCCACCAGCAGAGATCAAGCTAGCACAGATACGCAGTATTTT TRBV15 NA 15 TRBJ2-3 NA